The rows below give T cell receptor beta chains drawn from one sample of a study of T cells after posttransplantation cyclophosphamide. Libraries were prepared by immunoSEQ multiplex PCR; TCRdb keeps only in-frame clonotypes and omits some of them. The sample has some 33,000 clones; 91% are singletons. Source material: naive CD4+ T cells sorted from blood. The receptor set was obtained from a man between 25 and 39 years old in good health and a related stem cell transplant donor. Both conserved end residues are part of each CDR3. Each record gives: D gene, V gene, clone size, CDR3 length, J gene, CDR3 protein, CDR3 DNA. A D gene is named only where the DNA matches it firmly. Some rows mark clone size as missing; the rest say once, few, many or name a class of expanded clone.

>TRBD1|TRBV28|-|15|TRBJ1-2
CASSLLGTGYYGYTF
TGTGCCAGCAGTTTATTAGGGACAGGGTACTATGGCTACACCTTC
>TRBD1|TRBV15|-|17|TRBJ1-6
CATSRAWTGGNNSPLHF
TGTGCCACCAGCAGAGCCTGGACAGGGGGTAATAATTCACCCCTCCACTTT
>-|TRBV5-4|-|12|TRBJ1-1
CASSSRDTEAFF
TGTGCCAGCAGCTCCCGGGACACTGAAGCTTTCTTT
>TRBD1|TRBV6-5|-|15|TRBJ1-2
CASSRGQGTLYGYTF
TGTGCCAGCAGTCGTGGACAGGGCACCCTCTATGGCTACACCTTC
>TRBD2|TRBV18|-|17|TRBJ2-1
CASSLGLAGGSNNEQFF
TGTGCCAGCTCACTGGGACTAGCGGGGGGCAGCAACAATGAGCAGTTCTTC
>TRBD1|TRBV28|-|16|TRBJ1-2
CASRHTGTGATRGYTF
TGTGCCAGCAGACATACCGGGACAGGGGCCACCAGGGGCTACACCTTC
>-|TRBV28|-|15|TRBJ1-6
CASRAQGGNNSPLHF
TGTGCCAGCAGAGCCCAAGGCGGTAATAATTCACCCCTCCACTTT
>-|TRBV5-1|once|15|TRBJ2-5
CASSLESGGRETQYF
TGCGCCAGCAGCTTGGAGTCTGGGGGCAGGGAGACCCAGTACTTC
>-|TRBV9|-|14|TRBJ2-7
CASSPFGGSYEQYF
TGTGCCAGCAGCCCCTTTGGGGGGTCCTACGAGCAGTACTTC
>-|TRBV28|-|13|TRBJ2-7
CASSLPGVYEQYF
TGTGCCAGCAGTTTACCCGGAGTCTACGAGCAGTACTTC
>-|TRBV16|-|13|TRBJ1-1
CASSRARNTEAFF
TGTGCCAGCAGCCGTGCCAGGAACACTGAAGCTTTCTTT
>-|TRBV11-2|once|15|TRBJ2-5
CASTSWGQGRETQYF
TGTGCCAGCACCTCTTGGGGGCAGGGGAGAGAGACCCAGTACTTC
>TRBD1|TRBV11-2|-|15|TRBJ2-7
CASSSKRTGYYEQYF
TGTGCCAGCAGCTCGAAACGGACAGGGTACTACGAGCAGTACTTC
>-|TRBV5-5|-|16|TRBJ1-2
CASSSWRAEPNYGYTF
TGTGCCAGCAGCTCCTGGCGGGCCGAGCCAAACTATGGCTACACCTTC
>-|TRBV28|-|15|TRBJ2-3
CASTRGRVRADTQYF
TGTGCCAGCACCCGTGGCAGGGTACGCGCAGATACGCAGTATTTT
>-|TRBV7-9|-|14|TRBJ2-1
CASSFDLGYNEQFF
TGTGCCAGCAGCTTCGACTTGGGTTACAATGAGCAGTTCTTC
>TRBD1|TRBV6-5|-|14|TRBJ1-2
CASSPQGFRYGYTF
TGTGCCAGCAGTCCACAGGGGTTTCGGTATGGCTACACCTTC
>-|TRBV11-2|-|14|TRBJ2-1
CASSEGLQRDEQFF
TGTGCCAGCAGCGAGGGACTTCAGCGCGATGAGCAGTTCTTC
>-|TRBV6-1|-|16|TRBJ1-5
CASSGYGTPQNQPQHF
TGTGCCAGCAGTGGTTACGGGACACCGCAGAATCAGCCCCAGCATTTT
>-|TRBV19|few|14|TRBJ1-4
CASSMRTTNEKLFF
TGTGCCAGTAGTATGAGGACAACTAATGAAAAACTGTTTTTT
>-|TRBV28|-|17|TRBJ2-2
CASSFSGGGLNTGELFF
TGTGCCAGCAGTTTTTCAGGGGGAGGACTTAACACCGGGGAGCTGTTTTTT
>TRBD1|TRBV6-5|once|15|TRBJ1-1
CASSLDRGGDTEAFF
TGTGCCAGCAGTCTAGACAGGGGTGGCGACACTGAAGCTTTCTTT
>TRBD1|TRBV9|-|16|TRBJ2-3
CASSVDDRGHESTQYF
TGTGCCAGCAGCGTAGACGACAGGGGGCACGAAAGTACGCAGTATTTT
>TRBD1|TRBV5-4|-|16|TRBJ2-1
CASSQGQGAFYNEQFF
TGTGCCAGCAGCCAGGGACAGGGGGCCTTCTACAATGAGCAGTTCTTC
>-|TRBV6-5|-|15|TRBJ2-2
CASSPSYPNTGELFF
TGTGCCAGCAGTCCGTCTTATCCGAACACCGGGGAGCTGTTTTTT
>-|TRBV6-5|-|15|TRBJ2-1
CASSSQGTLYNEQFF
TGTGCCAGCAGTTCTCAGGGGACCCTATACAATGAGCAGTTCTTC
>-|TRBV14|few|16|TRBJ2-2
CASSQVSLTNTGELFF
TGTGCCAGCAGCCAAGTTTCTCTAACCAACACCGGGGAGCTGTTTTTT
>TRBD1|TRBV2|-|14|TRBJ1-5
CASRTGGGGQPQHF
TGTGCCAGCAGAACAGGGGGAGGGGGGCAGCCCCAGCATTTT
>TRBD1|TRBV9|once|13|TRBJ2-7
CASSPRDREQQYF
TGTGCCAGCAGCCCGAGGGACAGGGAACAGCAGTACTTC
>TRBD2|TRBV19|-|16|TRBJ2-3
CASSTAGGTSTDTQYF
TGTGCCAGTAGTACCGCGGGGGGGACTAGCACAGATACGCAGTATTTT
>-|TRBV5-5|-|13|TRBJ2-1
CASSLNRQHEQFF
TGTGCCAGCAGCTTGAATCGACAGCACGAGCAGTTCTTC
>-|TRBV20-1|-|11|TRBJ2-7
CSARVRGEQYF
TGCAGTGCTAGAGTCCGGGGCGAGCAGTACTTC
>TRBD1|TRBV5-1|-|15|TRBJ2-3
CASSPLTGSTDTQYF
TGCGCCAGCAGCCCACTGACAGGGAGCACAGATACGCAGTATTTT
>TRBD2|TRBV27|-|15|TRBJ2-1
CASRNSGVSYNEQFF
TGTGCCAGCAGAAATAGCGGGGTCTCCTACAATGAGCAGTTCTTC
>TRBD2|TRBV19|-|16|TRBJ2-5
CASSIGGGGPAETQYF
TGTGCCAGTAGTATTGGCGGCGGGGGGCCCGCAGAGACCCAGTACTTC
>TRBD2|TRBV28|-|15|TRBJ2-3
CASSGRLAGADTQYF
TGTGCCAGCAGTGGGAGGCTAGCGGGAGCGGATACGCAGTATTTT
>TRBD1|TRBV9|-|15|TRBJ1-2
CASSITGQGAYGYTF
TGTGCCAGCAGCATAACGGGACAGGGAGCCTATGGCTACACCTTC
>TRBD1|TRBV6-1|-|15|TRBJ1-5
CASNRDRGRSQPQHF
TGTGCCAGCAATAGAGACAGGGGAAGGTCTCAGCCCCAGCATTTT
>-|TRBV7-9|-|14|TRBJ1-5
CASSPTGSNQPQHF
TGTGCCAGCAGCCCAACAGGTAGCAATCAGCCCCAGCATTTT
>-|TRBV6-5|-|15|TRBJ1-1
CASSSAGSMNTEAFF
TGTGCCAGCAGTTCCGCGGGGAGCATGAACACTGAAGCTTTCTTT
>-|TRBV5-1|few|16|TRBJ1-3
CASSLAGGDSGNTIYF
TGCGCCAGCAGCTTGGCGGGGGGCGACTCTGGAAACACCATATATTTT
>TRBD1|TRBV11-3|-|15|TRBJ2-1
CASSNEGQGADEQFF
TGTGCCAGCAGCAATGAGGGACAGGGGGCAGATGAGCAGTTCTTC
>-|TRBV11-3|-|14|TRBJ2-7
CASSPGGTISEQYF
TGTGCCAGCAGCCCCGGAGGGACCATCTCCGAGCAGTACTTC
>-|TRBV9|-|15|TRBJ1-2
CASSVESTGTYGYTF
TGTGCCAGCAGCGTAGAATCCACAGGGACCTATGGCTACACCTTC
>-|TRBV28|-|14|TRBJ2-7
CASSLTGPGGEQYF
TGTGCCAGCAGTTTAACCGGTCCGGGTGGAGAGCAGTACTTC
>TRBD2|TRBV4-1|-|16|TRBJ2-7
CASSPLTSGGAYEQYF
TGCGCCAGCAGCCCCCTTACTAGCGGGGGGGCCTACGAGCAGTACTTC
>-|TRBV2|few|14|TRBJ2-2
CASSGGSGTGELFF
TGTGCCAGCAGTGGAGGGTCCGGCACCGGGGAGCTGTTTTTT
>-|TRBV21-1|few|16|TRBJ1-1
CASTNTSGAMNTEAFF
TGTGCCAGCACCAACACCTCAGGGGCGATGAACACTGAAGCTTTCTTT
>-|TRBV10-3|few|13|TRBJ1-4
CATGGSGNEKLFF
TGTGCCACGGGGGGCAGCGGTAATGAAAAACTGTTTTTT
>TRBD2|TRBV7-9|-|17|TRBJ2-1
CASSFRGTSGLYNEQFF
TGTGCCAGCAGCTTTCGCGGGACTAGCGGTCTATACAATGAGCAGTTCTTC
>-|TRBV9|-|15|TRBJ2-7
CASSVEGSLSHEQYF
TGTGCCAGCAGCGTAGAAGGGAGTTTAAGCCACGAGCAGTACTTC
>-|TRBV5-4|-|14|TRBJ1-2
CASSSKTGIYGYTF
TGTGCCAGCAGCTCCAAGACAGGCATCTATGGCTACACCTTC
>-|TRBV28|-|12|TRBJ1-2
CASSPRGYGYTF
TGTGCCAGCAGTCCCAGGGGCTATGGCTACACCTTC
>TRBD1|TRBV7-8|-|13|TRBJ1-2
CASRQTGPGGYTF
TGTGCCAGCAGGCAGACAGGGCCTGGTGGCTACACCTTC
>-|TRBV7-2|-|15|TRBJ1-1
CASSLEGLMNTEAFF
TGTGCCAGCAGCTTAGAGGGACTCATGAACACTGAAGCTTTCTTT
>-|TRBV2|-|12|TRBJ1-1
CASRAWGGMTFF
TGTGCCAGCAGGGCCTGGGGGGGAATGACTTTCTTT
>-|TRBV6-1|-|15|TRBJ1-2
CASRAVGAQNYGYTF
TGTGCCAGCAGGGCCGTGGGGGCGCAAAACTATGGCTACACCTTC
>-|TRBV5-1|once|15|TRBJ1-3
CASSPQDISGNTIYF
TGCGCCAGCAGCCCCCAGGACATCTCTGGAAACACCATATATTTT
>TRBD1|TRBV9|-|19|TRBJ2-6
CASSPLPRTGGSGANVLTF
TGTGCCAGCAGCCCTCTACCGCGGACAGGGGGCTCTGGGGCCAACGTCCTGACTTTC